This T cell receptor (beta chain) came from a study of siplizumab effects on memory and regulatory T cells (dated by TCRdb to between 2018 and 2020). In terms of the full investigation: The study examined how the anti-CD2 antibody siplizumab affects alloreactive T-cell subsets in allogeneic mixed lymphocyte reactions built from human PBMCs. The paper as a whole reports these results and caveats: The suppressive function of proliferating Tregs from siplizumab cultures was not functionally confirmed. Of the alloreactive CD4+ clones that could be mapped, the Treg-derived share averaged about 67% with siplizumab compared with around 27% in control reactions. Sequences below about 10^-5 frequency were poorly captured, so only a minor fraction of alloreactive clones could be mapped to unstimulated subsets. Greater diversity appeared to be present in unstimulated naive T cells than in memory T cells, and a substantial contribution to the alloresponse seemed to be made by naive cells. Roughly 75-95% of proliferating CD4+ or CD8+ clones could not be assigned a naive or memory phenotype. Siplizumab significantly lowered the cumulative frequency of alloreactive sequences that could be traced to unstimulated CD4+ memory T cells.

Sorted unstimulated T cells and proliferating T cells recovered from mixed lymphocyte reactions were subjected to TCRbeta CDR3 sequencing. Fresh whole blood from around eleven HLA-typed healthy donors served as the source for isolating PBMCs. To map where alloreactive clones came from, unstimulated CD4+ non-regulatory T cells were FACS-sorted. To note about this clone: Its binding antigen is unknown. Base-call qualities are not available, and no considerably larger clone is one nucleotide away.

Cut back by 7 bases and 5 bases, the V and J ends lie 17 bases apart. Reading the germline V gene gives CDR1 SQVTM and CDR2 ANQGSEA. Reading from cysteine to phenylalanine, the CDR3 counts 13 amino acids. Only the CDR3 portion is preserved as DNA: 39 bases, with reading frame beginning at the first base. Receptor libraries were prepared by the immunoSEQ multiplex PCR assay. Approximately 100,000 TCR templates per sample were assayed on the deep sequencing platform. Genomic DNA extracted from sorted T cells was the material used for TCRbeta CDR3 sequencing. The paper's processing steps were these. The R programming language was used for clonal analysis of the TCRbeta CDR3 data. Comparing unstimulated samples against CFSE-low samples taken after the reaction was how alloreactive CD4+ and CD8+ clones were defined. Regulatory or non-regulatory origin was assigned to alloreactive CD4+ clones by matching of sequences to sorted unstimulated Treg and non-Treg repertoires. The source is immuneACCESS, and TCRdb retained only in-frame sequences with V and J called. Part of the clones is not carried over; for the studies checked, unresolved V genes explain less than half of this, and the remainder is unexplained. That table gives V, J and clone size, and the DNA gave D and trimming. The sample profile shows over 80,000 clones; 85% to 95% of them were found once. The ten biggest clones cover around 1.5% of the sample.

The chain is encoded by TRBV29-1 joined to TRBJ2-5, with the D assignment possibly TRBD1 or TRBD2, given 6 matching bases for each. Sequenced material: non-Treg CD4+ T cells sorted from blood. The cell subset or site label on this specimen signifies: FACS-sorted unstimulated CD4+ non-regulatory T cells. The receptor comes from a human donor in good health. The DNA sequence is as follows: TGCAGCGGCGGAGGGGGAAATCAGGAGACCCAGTACTTC. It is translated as CSGGGGNQETQYF.